This TCR beta chain was captured in a study of regulatory T cells in long-lasting Graves disease. The CDR3 sequence is 18 residues long. Germline V gene data show CDR1 as GTSNPN and CDR2 as SVGIG (reference sequence). Trimming pared 0 bases from V and 2 bases from J, leaving 19 bases between. The authors built TCR beta libraries using iRepertoire HTBI primers and Arm-PCR of CDR3 regions. TCRdb re-analysed the multiplex PCR reads in MiXCR, keeping a single row per CDR3 protein. Counted here are some 600,000 distinct CDR3 sequences, roughly a sixth occurring once; the ten biggest clones make up around 13%. Regarding time point: newly diagnosed GD, antithyroid drugs for less than 3 months. Following extraction of RNA from PBMCs, that RNA was used to make the TCR library. This sample was shared with a second study, whose subject was T cells in Graves' hyperthyroidism and ophthalmopathy. That paper adds: Ophthalmopathy was predicted by the model a median of approximately 6 months ahead of onset.

The chain employs TRBV30 and TRBJ2-2, with D possibly being TRBD1 or TRBD2 (5 bases each). The sample in question was peripheral blood mononuclear cells (PBMCs), obtained at new diagnosis, from a patient treated with antithyroid drugs. The TCR originated in a young man with Graves disease. The CDR3, as DNA: TGTGCCTGGAGTGTGGGGACCATGTCCTTCTACAACACCGGGGAGCTGTTTTTT. Translating it yields CAWSVGTMSFYNTGELFF.